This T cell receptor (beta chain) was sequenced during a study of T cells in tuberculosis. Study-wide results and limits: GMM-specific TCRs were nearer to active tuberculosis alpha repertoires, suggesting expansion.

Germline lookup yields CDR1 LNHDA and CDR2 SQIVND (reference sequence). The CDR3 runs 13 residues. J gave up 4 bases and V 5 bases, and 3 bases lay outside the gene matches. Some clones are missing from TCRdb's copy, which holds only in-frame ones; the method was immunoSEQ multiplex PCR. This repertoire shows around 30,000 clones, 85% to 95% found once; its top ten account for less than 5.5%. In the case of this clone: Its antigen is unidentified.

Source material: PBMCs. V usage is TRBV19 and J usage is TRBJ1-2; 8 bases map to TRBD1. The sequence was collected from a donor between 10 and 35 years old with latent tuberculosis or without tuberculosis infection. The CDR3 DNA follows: TGTGCCAGTAGTTGGACAGGGAGCTATGGCTACACCTTC. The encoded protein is CASSWTGSYGYTF.